This T cell receptor (beta chain) came from a study of vaccination and CD4 T cells after COVID-19. Details on this clonotype: The antigen is undetermined.

This CDR3 has 13 amino acids. Trimming took 6 bases from V and 5 from J, leaving 11 bases between them. Per germline, CDR1 MNHNS and CDR2 SASEGT. Indicated treatment: roughly 11-day PBMC culture with coronavirus spike peptide pools or control peptides (ViraFEST assay). Once obtained from cultured CD4+ T cells, the DNA was sequenced using the Oncomine TCR Beta short-read assay. TCRdb re-called the PCR reads through MiXCR, storing one row per CDR3 protein. The table shows 20,000 to 25,000 distinct CDR3 sequences, with approximately 38% occurring only once. The specimen comprised CD4+ T cells from blood, cultured in vitro, sampled before SARS-CoV-2 vaccination. The V call is TRBV6-1, the J call TRBJ1-5; tentatively, D is TRBD1 (6 bases). The clonotype comes from a human donor who had recovered from COVID-19. In nucleotides, the CDR3 is TGTGCCAGCAGCCACAGGGTCGATCAGCCCCAGCATTTT. Its protein is CASSHRVDQPQHF.